Presented here are 9 T cell receptor beta chains from one specimen sequenced in a study of OX40 agonist ivuxolimab in advanced cancers. Using immunoSEQ multiplex PCR, the repertoire was profiled, and TCRdb retains in-frame clones only, with some absent. The sample holds roughly 79,000 clones; less than 95% are singletons and the top ten take around 1.6%. The starting material was CD4+ or CD8+ T cells sorted from blood, obtained in a trial of the OX40 agonist ivuxolimab. These receptors were collected from an adult with an advanced solid tumor such as melanoma, head and neck, liver or kidney cancer.

This chain joins TRBV5-1 and TRBJ2-5, with D perhaps TRBD2 (6 bases). The CDR3 has 14 amino acids. V lost 7 bases and J lost 2, with 15 bases in between. Per germline, CDR1 SGHRS and CDR2 YFSETQ. The CDR3 bases are TGCGCCAGCGCGATAGGAGGGGCGCAAGAGACCCAGTACTTC. It codes for CASAIGGAQETQYF.

V gene TRBV29-1 combines with J gene TRBJ1-1; TRBD1 might be the D (5 bases). Germline V lookup: CDR1 SQVTM, CDR2 ANQGSEA. The CDR3 is made up of 15 amino acids. Trimming left V 4 bases short and J 4 bases short, with 19 bases between. For the CDR3, the DNA is TGCAGCGTTGGGCGCGGGAGTGGGGGATCCACTGAAGCTTTCTTT. Protein product: CSVGRGSGGSTEAFF. Together with reference TRBV29-1 and TRBJ1-1, the CDR3 gives the full variable domain: SAVISQKPSRDICQRGTSLTIQCQVDSQVTMMFWYRQQPGQSLTLIATANQGSEATYESGFVIDKFPISRPNLTFSTLTVSNMSPEDSSIYLCSVGRGSGGSTEAFFGQGTRLTVV.

The chain carries TRBV9 and TRBJ2-3; TRBD1 aligns across 7 bases. Germline V gene data show CDR1 as SGDLS and CDR2 as YYNGEE. J gave up 2 bases and V 4 bases, and 7 bases lay outside the gene matches. CDR3 size: 15 residues. In DNA form, the CDR3 reads TGTGCCAGCAGCACAACCGGGACAGTCACAGATACGCAGTATTTT. It specifies CASSTTGTVTDTQYF.

This clone came up once. V is TRBV7-2 and J is TRBJ2-5; D ambiguous. V was clipped by 5 bases and J by 3 bases, with 10 bases between them. Germline CDR1 and CDR2: SGHTA and FQGNSA. The CDR3 is 13 residues long. The CDR3 region has the DNA TGTGCCAGCAGCCGATGGGGTAAAGAGACCCAGTACTTC. This gives the protein CASSRWGKETQYF.

This clone was seen once. Other nucleotide sequences in the sample specify the same CDR3. The genes are TRBV29-1 and TRBJ1-2; D is possibly TRBD1 (5 bases). CDR3 size: 13 residues. V was clipped by 4 bases and J by 8 bases, with 17 bases between them. Germline values: CDR1 SQVTM, CDR2 ANQGSEA. The chain's CDR3 is CSVVEPGAWGYTF. The CDR3 DNA reads as TGCAGCGTTGTAGAGCCCGGGGCCTGGGGCTACACCTTC.

This chain uses TRBV7-2 with TRBJ1-2; D possibly corresponds to TRBD1 (5 bases). The CDR3 length is 12 residues. V gave up 4 bases and J gave up 8 bases, with 11 bases separating them. Germline CDR1 and CDR2: SGHTA and FQGNSA. The CDR3 loop reads CASSSQGRGYTF. Written as DNA, the CDR3 is TGTGCCAGCAGCTCTCAGGGCAGAGGCTACACCTTC.

V usage is TRBV7-9 and J usage is TRBJ2-7; TRBD2 matches at 11 bases. The CDR3 contains 16 residues. V trimming: 1 base; J trimming: 6 bases; junction bases outside the gene matches: 8. CDR1 and CDR2 from the germline V gene are SEHNR and FQNEAQ (reference sequence). This CDR3 is CASSLEGLAGGIEQYF. The CDR3 coding sequence is TGTGCCAGCAGCTTAGAGGGCCTAGCGGGAGGCATCGAGCAGTACTTC.

The CDR3 loop reads CASSQVGTTRTDTQYF. For the CDR3, the DNA is TGCGCCAGCAGCCAAGTTGGGACTACACGCACAGATACGCAGTATTTT. This chain connects TRBV4-1 to TRBJ2-3; TRBD2 matches 7 bases. J gave up 1 base and V 1 base, and 5 bases lay outside the gene matches. Germline V gives CDR1 MGHRA, CDR2 YSYEKL. CDR3 size: 16 residues.

In nucleotides, the CDR3 is TGCGCCAGCAGCGTTGGAAACAGGGGATTCAATGAGCAGTTCTTC. This sequence encodes CASSVGNRGFNEQFF. V and J are TRBV5-1 and TRBJ2-1; 7 bases fit TRBD1. J was trimmed by 6 bases and V by 4 bases; bases with no gene match: 10. The CDR3 length is 15 residues. CDR1 SGHRS and CDR2 YFSETQ come from the germline V gene.